This TCR beta chain was sequenced during a study of T cell responses to AZD1222 COVID-19 vaccine. Study outcomes and limitations: The donor group comprised mostly white British people and more females; the analysis possibly underestimated clonal diversity. Researchers report vaccine-associated CD4 TCRs spanning spike, with dominance at 160-218 and 743-854.

The V end lost 3 bases, the J end lost 6 bases, and 14 bases lay between the germline ends. The CDR3 loop spans 14 amino acids. Germline values: CDR1 ENHRY, CDR2 SYGVKD. Comment on this clone: As yet, its antigen is unknown.

Clones were read by immunoSEQ multiplex PCR, and TCRdb kept only the in-frame ones, dropping some. The table shows about 93,000 clones, with roughly 90% occurring only once. This TCR derives from an adult in good health. The source was peripheral blood, collected on day 0 of MenACWY control vaccination. The gene calls are TRBV10-3 and TRBJ1-2; D is unresolved. CDR3: CAISDVSGVHGYTF. DNA of the CDR3: TGTGCCATCAGTGATGTCTCCGGGGTCCATGGCTACACCTTC.